The entry below gives a single T cell receptor (beta chain) sequence along with its context. Antigen specificity is unknown. The data belong to a study of cytomegalovirus exposure and HLA in healthy donors. Whole-study findings and limits: Specific recognition of CMV antigens was confirmed in vitro for a few chains (all CMV-associated).

The protocol was immunoSEQ multiplex PCR, while the TCRdb copy is restricted to in-frame clones and leaves out a portion. This sample has around 70,000 clones, with 94% found just once. Trimming pared 4 bases from V and 0 bases from J, leaving 8 bases between. The CDR3 has 13 amino acids. Germline CDR1 SGDLS, CDR2 YYNGEE. The sample comprised PBMCs. The TCR was taken from a man aged 18 to 30 in good health and CMV-seropositive. The chain has TRBV9 and TRBJ2-7, with D perhaps matching TRBD1 (6 bases). DNA for the CDR3: TGTGCCAGCAGCCAAGGGGGCTCCTACGAGCAGTACTTC. Encoded protein: CASSQGGSYEQYF.